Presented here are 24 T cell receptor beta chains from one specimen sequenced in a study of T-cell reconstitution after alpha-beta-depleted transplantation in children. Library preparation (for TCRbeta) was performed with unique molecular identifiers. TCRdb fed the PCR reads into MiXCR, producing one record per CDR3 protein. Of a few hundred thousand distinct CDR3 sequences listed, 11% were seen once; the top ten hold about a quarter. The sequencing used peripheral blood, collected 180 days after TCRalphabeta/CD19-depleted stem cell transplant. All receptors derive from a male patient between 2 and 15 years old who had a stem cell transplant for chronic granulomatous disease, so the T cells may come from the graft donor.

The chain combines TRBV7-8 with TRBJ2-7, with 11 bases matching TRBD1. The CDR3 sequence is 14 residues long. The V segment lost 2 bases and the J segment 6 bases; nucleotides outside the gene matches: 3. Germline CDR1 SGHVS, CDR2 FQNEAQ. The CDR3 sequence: CASSLKGQGVEQYF. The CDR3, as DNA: TGTGCCAGCAGCTTAAAGGGACAGGGGGTCGAGCAGTACTTC.

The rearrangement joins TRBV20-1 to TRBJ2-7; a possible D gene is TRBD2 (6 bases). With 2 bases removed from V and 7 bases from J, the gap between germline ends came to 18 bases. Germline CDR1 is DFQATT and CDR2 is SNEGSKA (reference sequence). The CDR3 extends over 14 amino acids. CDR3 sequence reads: CSARFPGVPKEQYF. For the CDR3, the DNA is TGCAGTGCTAGATTCCCGGGGGTACCTAAGGAGCAGTACTTC.

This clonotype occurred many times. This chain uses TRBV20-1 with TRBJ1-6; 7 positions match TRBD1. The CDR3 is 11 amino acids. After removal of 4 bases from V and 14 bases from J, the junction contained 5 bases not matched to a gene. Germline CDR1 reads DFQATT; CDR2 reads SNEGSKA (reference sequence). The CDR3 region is CSATVTGTLHF. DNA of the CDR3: TGCAGTGCTACCGTGACAGGGACCCTCCACTTT.

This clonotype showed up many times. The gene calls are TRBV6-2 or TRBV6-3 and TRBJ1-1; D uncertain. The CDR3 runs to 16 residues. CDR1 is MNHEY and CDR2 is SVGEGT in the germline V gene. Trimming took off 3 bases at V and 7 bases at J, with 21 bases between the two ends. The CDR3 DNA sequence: TGTGCCAGCAGTTATCGCCTTTCGATGAAGCCCCATGAAGCTTTCTTT. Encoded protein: CASSYRLSMKPHEAFF.

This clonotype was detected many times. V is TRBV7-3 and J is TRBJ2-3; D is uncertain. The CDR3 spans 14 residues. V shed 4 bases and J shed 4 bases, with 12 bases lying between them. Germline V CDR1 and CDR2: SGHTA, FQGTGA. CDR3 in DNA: TGTGCCAGCAGCTCCGCCCCCGGATCAGATACGCAGTATTTT. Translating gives CASSSAPGSDTQYF.

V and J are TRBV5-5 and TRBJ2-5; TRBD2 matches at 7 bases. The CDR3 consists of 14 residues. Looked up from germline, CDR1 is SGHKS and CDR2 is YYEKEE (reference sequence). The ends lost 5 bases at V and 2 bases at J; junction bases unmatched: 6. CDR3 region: CASSRFGGQETQYF. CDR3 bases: TGTGCCAGCAGTCGTTTCGGGGGGCAAGAGACCCAGTACTTC.

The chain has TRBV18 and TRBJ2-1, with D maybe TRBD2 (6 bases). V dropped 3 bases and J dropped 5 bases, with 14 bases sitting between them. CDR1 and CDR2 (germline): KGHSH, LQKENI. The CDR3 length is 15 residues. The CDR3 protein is CASSPTEGRDNEQFF. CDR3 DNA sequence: TGTGCCAGCTCACCCACGGAGGGCCGAGACAATGAGCAGTTCTTC.

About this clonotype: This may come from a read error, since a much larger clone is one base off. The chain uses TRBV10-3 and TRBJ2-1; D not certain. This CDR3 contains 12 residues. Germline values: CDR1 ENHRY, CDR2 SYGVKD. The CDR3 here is CTISEPRNEQFF. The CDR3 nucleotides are TGTACCATCAGTGAGCCTCGCAATGAGCAGTTCTTC.

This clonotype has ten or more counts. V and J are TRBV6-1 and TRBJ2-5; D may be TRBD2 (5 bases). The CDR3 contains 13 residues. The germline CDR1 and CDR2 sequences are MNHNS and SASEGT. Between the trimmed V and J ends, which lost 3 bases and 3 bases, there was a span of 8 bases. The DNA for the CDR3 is TGTGCCAGCAGTGAGAGGGTGAAAGAGACCCAGTACTTC. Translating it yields CASSERVKETQYF.

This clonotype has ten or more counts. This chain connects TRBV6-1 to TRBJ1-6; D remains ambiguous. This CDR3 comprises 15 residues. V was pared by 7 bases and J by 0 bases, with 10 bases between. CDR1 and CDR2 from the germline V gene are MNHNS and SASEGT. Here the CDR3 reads CASIAGVSYNSPLHF. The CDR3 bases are TGTGCCAGCATTGCTGGGGTCTCCTATAATTCACCCCTCCACTTT.

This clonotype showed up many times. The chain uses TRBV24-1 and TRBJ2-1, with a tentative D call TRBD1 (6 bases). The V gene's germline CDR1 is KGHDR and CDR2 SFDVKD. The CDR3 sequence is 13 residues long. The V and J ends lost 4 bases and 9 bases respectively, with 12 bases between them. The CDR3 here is CATSEPPGVEQFF. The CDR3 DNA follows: TGTGCCACCAGTGAGCCCCCAGGGGTTGAGCAGTTCTTC.

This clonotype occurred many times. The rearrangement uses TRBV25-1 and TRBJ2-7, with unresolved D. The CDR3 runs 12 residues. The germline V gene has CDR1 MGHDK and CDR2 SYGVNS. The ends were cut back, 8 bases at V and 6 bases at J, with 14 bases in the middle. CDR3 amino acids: CASGNVLFEQYF. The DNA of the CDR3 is TGTGCCAGCGGGAACGTCCTATTCGAGCAGTACTTC.

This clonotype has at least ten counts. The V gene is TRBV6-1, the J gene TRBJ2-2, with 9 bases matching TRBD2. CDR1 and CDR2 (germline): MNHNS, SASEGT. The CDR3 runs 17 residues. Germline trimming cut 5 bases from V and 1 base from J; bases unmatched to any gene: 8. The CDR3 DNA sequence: TGTGCCAGCAGTCAACTCTCTAGCGGGATGAACACCGGGGAGCTGTTTTTT. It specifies CASSQLSSGMNTGELFF.

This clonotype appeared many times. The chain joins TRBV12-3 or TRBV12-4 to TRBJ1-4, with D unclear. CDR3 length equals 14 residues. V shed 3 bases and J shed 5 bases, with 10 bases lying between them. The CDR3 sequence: CASSLIDLNEKLFF. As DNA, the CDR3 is TGTGCCAGCAGTTTGATAGACTTAAATGAAAAACTGTTTTTT.

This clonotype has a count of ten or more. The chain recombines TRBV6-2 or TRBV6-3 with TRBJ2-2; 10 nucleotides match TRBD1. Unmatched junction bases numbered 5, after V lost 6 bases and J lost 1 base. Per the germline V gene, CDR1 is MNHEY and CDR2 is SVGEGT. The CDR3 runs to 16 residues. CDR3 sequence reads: CASRGDRGKNTGELFF. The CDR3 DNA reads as TGTGCCAGCAGAGGGGACAGGGGAAAGAACACCGGGGAGCTGTTTTTT.

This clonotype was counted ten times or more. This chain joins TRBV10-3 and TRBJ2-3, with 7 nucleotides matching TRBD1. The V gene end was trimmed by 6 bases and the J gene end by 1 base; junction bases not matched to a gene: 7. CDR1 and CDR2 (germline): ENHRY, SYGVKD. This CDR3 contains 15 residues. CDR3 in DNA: TGTGCCATCAGGTCCAACAGGGGTCGCACAGATACGCAGTATTTT. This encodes CAIRSNRGRTDTQYF.

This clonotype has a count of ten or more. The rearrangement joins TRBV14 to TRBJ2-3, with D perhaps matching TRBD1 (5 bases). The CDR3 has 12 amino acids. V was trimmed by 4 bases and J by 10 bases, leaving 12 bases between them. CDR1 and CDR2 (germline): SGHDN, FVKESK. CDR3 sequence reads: CASSPSTVSQYF. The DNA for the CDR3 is TGTGCCAGCAGCCCGTCGACAGTGTCGCAGTATTTT.

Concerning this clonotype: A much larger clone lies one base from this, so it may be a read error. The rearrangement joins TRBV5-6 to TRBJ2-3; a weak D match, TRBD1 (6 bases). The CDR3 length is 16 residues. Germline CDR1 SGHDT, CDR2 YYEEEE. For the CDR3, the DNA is TGTGCCAGCAGCTGGCAGGGGTTCCCCCTCACAGATACGCCGTATTTT. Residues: CASSWQGFPLTDTPYF. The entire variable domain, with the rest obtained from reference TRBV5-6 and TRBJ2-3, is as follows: DAGVTQSPTHLIKTRGQQVTLRCSPKSGHDTVSWYQQALGQGPQFIFQYYEEEERQRGNFPDRFSGHQFPNYSSELNVNALLLGDSALYLCASSWQGFPLTDTPYFGPGTRLTVL.

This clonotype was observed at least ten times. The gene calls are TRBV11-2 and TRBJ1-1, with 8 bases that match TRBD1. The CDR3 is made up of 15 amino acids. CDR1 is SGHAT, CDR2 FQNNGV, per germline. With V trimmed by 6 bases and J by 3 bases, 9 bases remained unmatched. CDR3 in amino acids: CASSRTGGRDTEAFF. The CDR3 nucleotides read TGTGCCAGCAGTCGCACAGGGGGGAGGGACACTGAAGCTTTCTTT.

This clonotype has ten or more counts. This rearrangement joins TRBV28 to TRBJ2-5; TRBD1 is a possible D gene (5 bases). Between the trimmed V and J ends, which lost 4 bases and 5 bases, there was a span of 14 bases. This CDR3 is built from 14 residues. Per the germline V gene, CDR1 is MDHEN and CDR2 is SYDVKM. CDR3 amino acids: CASSSRVGLETQYF. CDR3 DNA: TGTGCCAGCAGTTCCAGGGTAGGGTTGGAGACCCAGTACTTC. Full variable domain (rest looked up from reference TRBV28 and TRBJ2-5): DVKVTQSSRYLVKRTGEKVFLECVQDMDHENMFWYRQDPGLGLRLIYFSYDVKMKEKGDIPEGYSVSREKKERFSLILESASTNQTSMYLCASSSRVGLETQYFGPGTRLLVL.

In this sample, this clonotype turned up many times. The CDR3 protein is CASSLLAGNEQFF. CDR3 in DNA: TGTGCCAGCAGCCTACTCGCGGGGAATGAGCAGTTCTTC. The gene calls are TRBV14 and TRBJ2-1; perhaps TRBD2 as D (6 bases). Germline V gives CDR1 SGHDN, CDR2 FVKESK. V lost 4 bases, J lost 7 bases, and 11 bases lay in between. CDR3 size: 13 residues.

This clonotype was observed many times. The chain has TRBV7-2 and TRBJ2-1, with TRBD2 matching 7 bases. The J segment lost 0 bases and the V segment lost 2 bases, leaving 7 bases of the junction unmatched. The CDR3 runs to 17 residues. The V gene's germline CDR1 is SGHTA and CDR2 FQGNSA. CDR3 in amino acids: CASSLRPSGDSYNEQFF. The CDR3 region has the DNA TGTGCCAGCAGCTTAAGGCCGAGCGGGGACTCCTACAATGAGCAGTTCTTC.

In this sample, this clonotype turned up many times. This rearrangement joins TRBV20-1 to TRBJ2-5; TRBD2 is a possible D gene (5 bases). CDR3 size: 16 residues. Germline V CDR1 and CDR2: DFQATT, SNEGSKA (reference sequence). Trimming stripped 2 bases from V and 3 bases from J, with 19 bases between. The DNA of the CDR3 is TGCAGTGCTAGACCTTACCTGAGCGGAGAGGAAGAGACCCAGTACTTC. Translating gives CSARPYLSGEEETQYF.

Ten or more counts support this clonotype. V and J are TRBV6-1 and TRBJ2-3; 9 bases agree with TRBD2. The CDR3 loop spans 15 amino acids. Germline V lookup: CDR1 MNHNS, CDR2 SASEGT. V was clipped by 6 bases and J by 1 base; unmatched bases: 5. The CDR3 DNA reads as TGTGCCAGCAGGGCGGGGGGGCGAGGCACAGATACGCAGTATTTT. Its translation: CASRAGGRGTDTQYF.